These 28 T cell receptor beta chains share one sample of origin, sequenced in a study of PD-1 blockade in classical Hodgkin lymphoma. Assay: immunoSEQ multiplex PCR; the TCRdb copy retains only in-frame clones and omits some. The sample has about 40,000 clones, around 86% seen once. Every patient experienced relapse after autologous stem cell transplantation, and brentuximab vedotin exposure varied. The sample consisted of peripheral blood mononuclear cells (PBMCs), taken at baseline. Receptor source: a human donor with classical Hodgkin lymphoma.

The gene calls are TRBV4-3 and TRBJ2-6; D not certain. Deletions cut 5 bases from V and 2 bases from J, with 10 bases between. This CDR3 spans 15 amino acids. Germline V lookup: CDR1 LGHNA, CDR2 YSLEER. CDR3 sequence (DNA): TGCGCCAGCAGCTACGACCGGACTGGGGCCAACGTCCTGACTTTC. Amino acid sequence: CASSYDRTGANVLTF.

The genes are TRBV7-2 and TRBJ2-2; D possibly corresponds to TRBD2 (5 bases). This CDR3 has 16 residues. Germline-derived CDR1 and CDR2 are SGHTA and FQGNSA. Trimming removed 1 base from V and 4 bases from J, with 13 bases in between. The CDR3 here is CASSLEVALITGELFF. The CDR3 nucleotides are TGTGCCAGCAGCTTAGAGGTAGCGCTGATCACCGGGGAGCTGTTTTTT. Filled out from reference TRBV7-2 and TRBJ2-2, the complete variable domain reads GAGVSQSPSNKVTEKGKDVELRCDPISGHTALYWYRQSLGQGLEFLIYFQGNSAPDKSGLPSDRFSAERTGGSVSTLTIQRTQQEDSAVYLCASSLEVALITGELFFGEGSRLTVL.

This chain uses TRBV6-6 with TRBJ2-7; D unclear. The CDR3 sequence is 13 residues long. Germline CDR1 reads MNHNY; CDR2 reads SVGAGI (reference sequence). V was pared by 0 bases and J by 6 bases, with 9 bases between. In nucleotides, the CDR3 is TGTGCCAGCAGTTACTCGGAACCAACCGAGCAGTACTTC. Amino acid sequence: CASSYSEPTEQYF.

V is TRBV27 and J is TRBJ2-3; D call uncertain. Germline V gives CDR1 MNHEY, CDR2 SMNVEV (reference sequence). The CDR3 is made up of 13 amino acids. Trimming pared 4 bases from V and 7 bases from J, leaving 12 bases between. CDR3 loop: CASSWGVGNTQYF. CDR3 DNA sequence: TGTGCCAGCAGTTGGGGTGTAGGGAATACGCAGTATTTT.

The CDR3: CASSIPGTGRNQPQHF. Here the CDR3 DNA reads TGTGCCAGTAGTATCCCCGGGACAGGGAGAAATCAGCCCCAGCATTTT. The V call is TRBV19, the J call TRBJ1-5; TRBD1 agrees at 9 bases. The CDR3 has 16 residues. CDR1 LNHDA and CDR2 SQIVND come from the germline V gene (reference sequence). V shed 3 bases, J shed 4 bases, and the junction held 7 bases outside the gene matches.

Here the CDR3 DNA reads TGTGCCAGCAGTTACTTCCGGAAGGGAGGAGGTTCACCCCTCCACTTT. Its translation is CASSYFRKGGGSPLHF. V is TRBV6-6 and J is TRBJ1-6; D is uncertain. Trimming cost V 1 base and J 9 bases, with 16 bases left between them. CDR3 length: 16 residues. Germline V gene sequence: CDR1 MNHNY, CDR2 SVGAGI (reference sequence).

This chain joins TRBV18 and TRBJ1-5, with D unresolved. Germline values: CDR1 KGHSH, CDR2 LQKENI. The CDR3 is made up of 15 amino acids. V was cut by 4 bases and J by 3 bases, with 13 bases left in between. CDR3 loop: CASSRSGVINQPQHF. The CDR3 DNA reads TGTGCCAGCTCACGATCCGGTGTTATCAATCAGCCCCAGCATTTT.

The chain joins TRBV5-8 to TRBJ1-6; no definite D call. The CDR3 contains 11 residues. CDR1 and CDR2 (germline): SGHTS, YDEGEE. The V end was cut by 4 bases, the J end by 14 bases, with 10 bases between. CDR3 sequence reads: CASSKTPSLHF. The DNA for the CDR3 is TGTGCCAGCAGCAAGACCCCATCCCTCCACTTT.

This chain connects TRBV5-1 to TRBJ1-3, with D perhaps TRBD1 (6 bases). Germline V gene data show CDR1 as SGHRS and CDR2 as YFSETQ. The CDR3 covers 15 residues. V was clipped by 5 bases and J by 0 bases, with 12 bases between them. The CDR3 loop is CASRITGISGNTIYF. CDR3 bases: TGCGCCAGCAGGATAACAGGGATCTCTGGAAACACCATATATTTT.

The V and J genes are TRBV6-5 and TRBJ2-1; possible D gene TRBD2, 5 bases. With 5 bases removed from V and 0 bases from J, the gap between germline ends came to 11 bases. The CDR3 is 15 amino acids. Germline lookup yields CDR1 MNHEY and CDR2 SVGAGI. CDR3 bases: TGTGCCAGCAGTCGGACTTGGAGCTCCTACAATGAGCAGTTCTTC. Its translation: CASSRTWSSYNEQFF.

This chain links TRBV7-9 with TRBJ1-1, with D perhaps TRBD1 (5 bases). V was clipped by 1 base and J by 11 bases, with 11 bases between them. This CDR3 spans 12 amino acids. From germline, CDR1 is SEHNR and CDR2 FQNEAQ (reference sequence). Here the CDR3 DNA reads TGTGCCAGCAGCTTAGTGGCAGGGTTGGCTTTCTTT. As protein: CASSLVAGLAFF.

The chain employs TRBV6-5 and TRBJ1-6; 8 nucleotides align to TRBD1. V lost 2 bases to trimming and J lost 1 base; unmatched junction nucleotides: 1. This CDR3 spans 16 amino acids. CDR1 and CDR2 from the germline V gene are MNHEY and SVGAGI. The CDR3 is CASSYDRGSYNSPLHF. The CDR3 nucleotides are TGTGCCAGCAGTTACGACAGGGGTTCCTATAATTCACCCCTCCACTTT.

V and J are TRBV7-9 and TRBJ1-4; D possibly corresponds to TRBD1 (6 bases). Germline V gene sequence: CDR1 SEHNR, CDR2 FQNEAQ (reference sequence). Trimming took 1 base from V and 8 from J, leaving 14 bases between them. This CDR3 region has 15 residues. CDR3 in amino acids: CASSLDGRQAEKLFF. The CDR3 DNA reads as TGTGCCAGCAGCTTAGATGGTCGACAGGCCGAAAAACTGTTTTTT.

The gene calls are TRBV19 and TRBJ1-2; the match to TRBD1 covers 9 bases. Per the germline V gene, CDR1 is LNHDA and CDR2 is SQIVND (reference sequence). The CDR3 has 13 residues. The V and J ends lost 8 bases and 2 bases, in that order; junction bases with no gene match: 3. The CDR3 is CASSGTGNYGYTF. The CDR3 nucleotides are TGTGCCAGTTCCGGGACAGGGAACTATGGCTACACCTTC.

CDR3 sequence reads: CASRTPGRTYEQYF. In nucleotides, the CDR3 is TGTGCCAGTAGAACCCCCGGGAGGACCTACGAGCAGTACTTC. The chain employs TRBV19 and TRBJ2-7; TRBD2 matches 7 bases. The germline V gene has CDR1 LNHDA and CDR2 SQIVND (reference sequence). The CDR3 totals 14 residues. The trim removed 6 bases at V and 2 bases at J, leaving 7 bases unmatched.

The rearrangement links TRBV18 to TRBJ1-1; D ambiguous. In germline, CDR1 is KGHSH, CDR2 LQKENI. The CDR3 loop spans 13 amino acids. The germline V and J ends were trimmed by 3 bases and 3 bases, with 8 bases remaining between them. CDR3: CASSPTEDTEAFF. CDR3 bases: TGTGCCAGCTCACCTACAGAAGACACTGAAGCTTTCTTT.

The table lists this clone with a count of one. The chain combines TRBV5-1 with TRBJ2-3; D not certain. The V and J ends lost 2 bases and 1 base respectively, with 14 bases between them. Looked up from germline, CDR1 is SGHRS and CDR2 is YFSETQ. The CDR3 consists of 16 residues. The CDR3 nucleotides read TGCGCCAGCAGCTTAGTACGACCTGGGGGCACAGATACGCAGTATTTT. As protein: CASSLVRPGGTDTQYF.

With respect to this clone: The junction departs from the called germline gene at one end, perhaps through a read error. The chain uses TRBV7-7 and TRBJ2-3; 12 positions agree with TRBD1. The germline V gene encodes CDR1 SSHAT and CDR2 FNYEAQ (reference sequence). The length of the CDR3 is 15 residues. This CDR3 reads CASSPGTGGVDTQYF. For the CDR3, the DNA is TGTGCTAGCAGCCCGGGGACAGGGGGCGTAGATACGCAGTATTTT.

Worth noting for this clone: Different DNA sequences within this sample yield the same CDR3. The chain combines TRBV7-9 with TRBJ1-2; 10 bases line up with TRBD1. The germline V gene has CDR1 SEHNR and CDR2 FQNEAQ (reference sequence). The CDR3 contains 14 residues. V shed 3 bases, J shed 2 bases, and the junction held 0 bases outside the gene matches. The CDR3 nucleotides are TGTGCCAGCAGCTTGGGACAGGGGAACTATGGCTACACCTTC. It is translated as CASSLGQGNYGYTF.

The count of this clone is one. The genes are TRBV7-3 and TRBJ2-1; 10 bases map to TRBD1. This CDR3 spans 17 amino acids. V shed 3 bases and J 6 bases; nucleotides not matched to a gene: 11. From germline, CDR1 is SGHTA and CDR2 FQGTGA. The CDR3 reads CASSFRGGGTGANEQFF. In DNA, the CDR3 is TGTGCCAGCAGCTTTCGGGGTGGAGGGACAGGGGCCAATGAGCAGTTCTTC.

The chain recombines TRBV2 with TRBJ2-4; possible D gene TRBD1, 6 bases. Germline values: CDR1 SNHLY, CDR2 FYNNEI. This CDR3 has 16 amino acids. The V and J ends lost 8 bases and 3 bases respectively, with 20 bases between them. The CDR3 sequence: CASLFTGSWDKNIQYF. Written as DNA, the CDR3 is TGTGCCAGCCTATTCACAGGGAGTTGGGACAAAAACATTCAGTACTTC.

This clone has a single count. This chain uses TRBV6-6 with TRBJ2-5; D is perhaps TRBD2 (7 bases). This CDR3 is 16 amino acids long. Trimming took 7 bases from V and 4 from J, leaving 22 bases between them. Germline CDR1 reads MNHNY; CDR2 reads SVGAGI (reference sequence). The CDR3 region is CASIHRGGGRGETQYF. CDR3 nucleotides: TGTGCCAGCATCCACCGGGGCGGGGGCCGTGGAGAGACCCAGTACTTC.

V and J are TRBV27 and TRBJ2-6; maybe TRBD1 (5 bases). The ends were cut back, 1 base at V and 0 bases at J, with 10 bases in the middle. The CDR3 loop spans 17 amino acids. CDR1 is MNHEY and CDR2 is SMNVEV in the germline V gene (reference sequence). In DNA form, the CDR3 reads TGTGCCAGCAGTTTATTCACAGGATTCTCTGGGGCCAACGTCCTGACTTTC. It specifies CASSLFTGFSGANVLTF. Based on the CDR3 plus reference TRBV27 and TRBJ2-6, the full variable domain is EAQVTQNPRYLITVTGKKLTVTCSQNMNHEYMSWYRQDPGLGLRQIYYSMNVEVTDKGDVPEGYKVSRKEKRNFPLILESPSPNQTSLYFCASSLFTGFSGANVLTFGAGSRLTVL.

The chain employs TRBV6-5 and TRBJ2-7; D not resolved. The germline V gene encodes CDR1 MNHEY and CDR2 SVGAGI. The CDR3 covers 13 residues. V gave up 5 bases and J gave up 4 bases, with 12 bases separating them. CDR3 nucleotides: TGTGCCAGCAGTGGACCTCTCCTGTACGAGCAGTACTTC. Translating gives CASSGPLLYEQYF.

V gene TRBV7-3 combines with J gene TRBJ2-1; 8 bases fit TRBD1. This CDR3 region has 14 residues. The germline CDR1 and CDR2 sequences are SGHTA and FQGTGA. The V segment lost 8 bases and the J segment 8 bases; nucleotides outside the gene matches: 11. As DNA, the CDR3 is TGTGCCAGCGCCATCGGGACAGGTGAAGATGAGCAGTTCTTC. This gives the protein CASAIGTGEDEQFF.

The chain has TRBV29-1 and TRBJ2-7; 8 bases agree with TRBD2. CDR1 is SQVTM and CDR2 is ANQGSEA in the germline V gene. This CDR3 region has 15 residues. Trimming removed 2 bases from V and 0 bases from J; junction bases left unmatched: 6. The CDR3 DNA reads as TGCAGCGTTGAAATCCCGGGAGGGCCCTCCTACGAGCAGTACTTC. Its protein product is CSVEIPGGPSYEQYF.

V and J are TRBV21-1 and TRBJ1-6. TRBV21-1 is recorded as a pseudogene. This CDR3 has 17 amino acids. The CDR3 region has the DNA TGTGCCAGCAGCCCCCGGGGGACACTCTCCTATAATTCACCCCTCCACTTT. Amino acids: CASSPRGTLSYNSPLHF.

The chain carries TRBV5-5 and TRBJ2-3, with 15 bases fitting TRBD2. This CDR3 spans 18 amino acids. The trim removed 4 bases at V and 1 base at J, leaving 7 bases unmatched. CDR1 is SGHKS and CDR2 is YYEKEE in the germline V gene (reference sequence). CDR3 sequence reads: CASSRHGLAGGGTDTQYF. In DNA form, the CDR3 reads TGTGCCAGCAGCCGGCACGGACTAGCGGGAGGGGGCACAGATACGCAGTATTTT.